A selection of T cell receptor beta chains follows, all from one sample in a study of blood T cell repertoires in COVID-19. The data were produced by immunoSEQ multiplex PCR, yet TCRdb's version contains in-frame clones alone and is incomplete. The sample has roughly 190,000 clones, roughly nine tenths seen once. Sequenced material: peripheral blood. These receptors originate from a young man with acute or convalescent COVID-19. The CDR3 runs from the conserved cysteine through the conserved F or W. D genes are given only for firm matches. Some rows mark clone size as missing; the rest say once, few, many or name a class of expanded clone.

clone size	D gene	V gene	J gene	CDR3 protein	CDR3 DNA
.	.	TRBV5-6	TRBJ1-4	CASSTGANEKLFF	TGTGCCAGCAGCACCGGGGCTAATGAAAAACTGTTTTTT
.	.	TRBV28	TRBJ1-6	CASSFGKSVLHF	TGTGCCAGCAGTTTCGGGAAATCGGTCCTCCACTTT
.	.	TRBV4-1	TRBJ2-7	CASSPRITPGRGNYEQYF	TGCGCCAGCAGCCCTCGAATAACACCGGGAAGAGGTAACTACGAGCAGTACTTC
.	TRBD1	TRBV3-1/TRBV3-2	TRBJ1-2	CASSPPGQGGINTF	TGTGCCAGCAGCCCGCCGGGACAGGGAGGAATCAACACCTTC
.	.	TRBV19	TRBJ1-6	CASRSVSSYNSPLHF	TGTGCCAGTAGATCGGTGAGCTCCTATAATTCACCCCTCCACTTT
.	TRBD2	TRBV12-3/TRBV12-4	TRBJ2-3	CASSLGLAGVYF	TGTGCCAGCAGCTTAGGACTAGCGGGGGTGTATTTT
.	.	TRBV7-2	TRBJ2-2	CASSLVTSSLNTGELFF	TGTGCCAGCAGCTTAGTGACAAGCAGTTTGAACACCGGGGAGCTGTTTTTT
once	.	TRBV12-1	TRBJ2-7	CASTSRFSYEQYF	TGTGCCAGCACCTCTAGGTTTTCCTACGAGCAGTACTTC
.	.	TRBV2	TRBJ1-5	CASSEFHGAGEYSNQPQHF	TGTGCCAGCAGTGAATTCCATGGGGCAGGGGAGTATAGCAATCAGCCCCAGCATTTT
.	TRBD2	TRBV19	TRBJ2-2	CASSILAANTGELFF	TGTGCCAGTAGTATACTAGCGGCAAACACCGGGGAGCTGTTTTTT
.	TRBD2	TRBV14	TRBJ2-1	CASSQALAGYNEQFF	TGTGCCAGCAGCCAAGCACTAGCGGGCTACAATGAGCAGTTCTTC
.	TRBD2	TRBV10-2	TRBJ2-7	CASREGLAGSYEQYF	TGCGCCAGCAGAGAAGGACTAGCGGGATCCTACGAGCAGTACTTC
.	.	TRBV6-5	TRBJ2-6	CASRRQRSGANVLTF	TGTGCCAGCAGAAGACAGAGGTCTGGGGCCAACGTCCTGACTTTC
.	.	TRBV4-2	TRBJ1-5	CASSQQNQPQHF	TGTGCCAGCAGCCAACAAAATCAGCCCCAGCATTTT
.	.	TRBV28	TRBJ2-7	CASSLPGFGYEQYF	TGTGCCAGCAGTTTGCCAGGCTTTGGCTACGAGCAGTACTTC
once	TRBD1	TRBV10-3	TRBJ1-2	CAISEQTGGYYGYTF	TGTGCCATCAGTGAGCAGACAGGGGGCTACTATGGCTACACCTTC
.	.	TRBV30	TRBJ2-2	CAWRGGRTGELFF	TGTGCCTGGAGGGGCGGGCGGACCGGGGAGCTGTTTTTT
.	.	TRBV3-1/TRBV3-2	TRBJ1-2	CASRPTDGGYGYTF	TGTGCCAGCAGACCGACAGACGGGGGGTATGGCTACACCTTC
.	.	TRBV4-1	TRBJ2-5	CASSQRTEQLGTQYF	TGCGCCAGCAGCCAAAGGACAGAGCAATTGGGGACCCAGTACTTC
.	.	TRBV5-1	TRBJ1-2	CASSLRARGDGYTF	TGCGCCAGCAGCTTGAGGGCCCGGGGGGATGGCTACACCTTC
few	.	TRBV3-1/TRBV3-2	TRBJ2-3	CASSQGRGDTQYF	TGTGCCAGCAGCCAAGGAAGGGGAGATACGCAGTATTTT
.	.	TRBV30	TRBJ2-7	CAWSPRGRGIGQYF	TGTGCCTGGAGTCCCCGAGGGCGGGGAATCGGGCAGTACTTC
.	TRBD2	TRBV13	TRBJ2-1	CASSLGGGAYNEQFF	TGTGCCAGCAGCTTAGGCGGGGGGGCCTACAATGAGCAGTTCTTC
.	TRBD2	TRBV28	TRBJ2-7	CASSGRPLGAGVLTPGYEQYF	TGTGCCAGCAGTGGGAGACCTTTAGGGGCGGGAGTATTGACACCGGGGTACGAGCAGTACTTC
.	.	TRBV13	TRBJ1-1	CASSSSHGTLNTEAFF	TGTGCCAGCAGCTCGAGTCACGGGACATTGAACACTGAAGCTTTCTTT
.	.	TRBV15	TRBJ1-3	CATSRQTASGNTIYF	TGTGCCACCAGCAGACAGACAGCCTCTGGAAACACCATATATTTT
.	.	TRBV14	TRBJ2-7	CASSQGGPGYEQYF	TGTGCCAGCAGCCAAGGGGGCCCTGGATACGAGCAGTACTTC
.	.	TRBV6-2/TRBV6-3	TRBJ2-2	CASSSYGRVGELFF	TGTGCCAGCAGTTCGTACGGGCGGGTCGGGGAGCTGTTTTTT
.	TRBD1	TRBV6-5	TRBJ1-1	CASSFGTDDEAFF	TGTGCCAGCAGCTTCGGGACAGACGATGAAGCTTTCTTT
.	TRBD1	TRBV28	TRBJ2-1	CASSNTGGGSDEQFF	TGTGCCAGCAGCAACACAGGGGGCGGGAGCGATGAGCAGTTCTTC
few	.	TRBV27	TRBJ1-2	CASSGFRGNYGYTF	TGTGCCAGCAGTGGGTTCAGGGGTAACTATGGCTACACCTTC
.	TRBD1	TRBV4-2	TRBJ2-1	CASSQGASTGPAAEQFF	TGTGCCAGCAGCCAAGGGGCCTCGACAGGGCCTGCGGCTGAGCAGTTCTTC
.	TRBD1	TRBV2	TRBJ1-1	CASRLRGPNTEAFF	TGTGCCAGCAGGCTCAGGGGGCCGAACACTGAAGCTTTCTTT
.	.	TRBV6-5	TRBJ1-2	CASTGQGLGGYTF	TGTGCCAGCACCGGCCAGGGTCTGGGTGGCTACACCTTC
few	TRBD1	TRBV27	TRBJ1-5	CASSLSVTGGAKGNQPQHF	TGTGCCAGCAGTTTATCGGTCACAGGGGGCGCGAAGGGCAATCAGCCCCAGCATTTT
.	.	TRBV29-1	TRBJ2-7	CSVESPRRGTYEQYF	TGCAGCGTTGAAAGTCCTCGTCGGGGAACCTACGAGCAGTACTTC
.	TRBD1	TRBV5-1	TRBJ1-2	CASSFSWPGQNYGYTF	TGCGCCAGCAGCTTTAGCTGGCCGGGACAGAACTATGGCTACACCTTC
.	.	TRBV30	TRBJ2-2	CAWGLVGTGELFF	TGTGCCTGGGGGCTAGTGGGTACCGGGGAGCTGTTTTTT
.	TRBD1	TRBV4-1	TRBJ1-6	CASSQDGTGSSPLHF	TGCGCCAGCAGCCAAGACGGGACAGGGTCTTCACCCCTCCACTTT
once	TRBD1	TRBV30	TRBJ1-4	CAWSVRRGQVWEKLFF	TGTGCCTGGAGTGTAAGAAGGGGGCAGGTTTGGGAAAAACTGTTTTTT
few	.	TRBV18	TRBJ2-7	CASSPPSTRDEQYF	TGTGCCAGCTCACCACCCTCGACTAGAGACGAGCAGTACTTC
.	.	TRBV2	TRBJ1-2	CASLAGDVPVPPNYGYTF	TGTGCCAGCCTCGCGGGAGACGTACCAGTCCCTCCTAACTATGGCTACACCTTC
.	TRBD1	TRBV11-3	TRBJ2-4	CASSDAGTAKNIQYF	TGTGCCAGCAGCGATGCCGGGACAGCTAAAAACATTCAGTACTTC
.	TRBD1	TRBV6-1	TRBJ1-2	CASSESDRALRGYTF	TGTGCCAGCAGTGAATCGGACAGGGCACTACGGGGCTACACCTTC
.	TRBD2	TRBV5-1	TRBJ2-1	CASTKLAGTHNEQFF	TGCGCCAGCACCAAACTAGCGGGGACCCACAATGAGCAGTTCTTC
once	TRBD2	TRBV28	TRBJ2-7	CASRRTTLAGGYEQYF	TGTGCCAGCAGACGAACCACCCTAGCGGGAGGGTACGAGCAGTACTTC
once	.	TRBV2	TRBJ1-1	CASAIGGNTEAFF	TGTGCCTCCGCCATTGGAGGCAACACTGAAGCTTTCTTT
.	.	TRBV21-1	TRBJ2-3	CASQERGRKTTDTQYF	TGTGCCAGCCAGGAAAGGGGCCGTAAGACCACAGATACGCAGTATTTT
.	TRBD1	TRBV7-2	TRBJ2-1	CASSPDRGPYNEQFF	TGTGCCAGCAGCCCCGACAGGGGGCCCTACAATGAGCAGTTCTTC
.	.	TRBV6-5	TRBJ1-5	CASRMRGRGQPQHF	TGTGCCAGCAGGATGCGGGGGCGAGGTCAGCCCCAGCATTTT
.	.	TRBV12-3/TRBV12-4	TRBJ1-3	CASTWRRTIYF	TGTGCCAGCACATGGAGACGGACCATATATTTT
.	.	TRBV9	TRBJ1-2	CASSVSPANYGYTF	TGTGCCAGCAGCGTAAGTCCAGCTAACTATGGCTACACCTTC
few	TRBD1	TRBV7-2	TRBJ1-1	CASSLDRGLNTEAFF	TGTGCCAGCAGCTTAGACAGGGGGCTTAACACTGAAGCTTTCTTT
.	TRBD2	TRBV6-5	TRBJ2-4	CASRRSGRGNIQYF	TGTGCCAGCAGGCGGAGCGGGAGGGGAAACATTCAGTACTTC
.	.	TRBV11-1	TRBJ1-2	CASSPAGSPARGYTF	TGTGCCAGCAGCCCTGCTGGGTCCCCCGCTAGAGGCTACACCTTC
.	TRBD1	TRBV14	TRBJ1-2	CASSQADRVNRKDGYTF	TGTGCCAGCAGCCAAGCGGACAGGGTAAATCGGAAGGATGGCTACACCTTC
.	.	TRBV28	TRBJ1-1	CATRGQGKAFF	TGTGCCACCCGAGGGCAGGGGAAAGCTTTCTTT
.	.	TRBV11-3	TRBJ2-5	CSPAPGIQETQYF	TGTTCGCCCGCTCCAGGGATACAAGAGACCCAGTACTTC
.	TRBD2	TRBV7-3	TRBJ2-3	CASSFSGGTDTQYF	TGTGCCAGCAGTTTTAGCGGGGGCACAGATACGCAGTATTTT